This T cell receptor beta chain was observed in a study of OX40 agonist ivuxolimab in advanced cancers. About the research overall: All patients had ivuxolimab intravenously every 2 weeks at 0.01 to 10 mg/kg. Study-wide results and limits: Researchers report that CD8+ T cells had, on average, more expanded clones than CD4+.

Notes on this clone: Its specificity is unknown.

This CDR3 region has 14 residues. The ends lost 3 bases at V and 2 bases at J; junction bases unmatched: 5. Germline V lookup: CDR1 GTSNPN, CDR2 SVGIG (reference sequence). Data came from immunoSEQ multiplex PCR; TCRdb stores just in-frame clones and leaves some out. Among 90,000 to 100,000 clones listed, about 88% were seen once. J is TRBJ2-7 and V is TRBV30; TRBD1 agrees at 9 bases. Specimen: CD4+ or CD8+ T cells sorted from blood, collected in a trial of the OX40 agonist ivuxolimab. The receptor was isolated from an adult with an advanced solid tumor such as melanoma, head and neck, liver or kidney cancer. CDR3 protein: CAWRPGQGAYEQYF. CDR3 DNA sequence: TGTGCCTGGAGGCCGGGACAGGGCGCCTACGAGCAGTACTTC. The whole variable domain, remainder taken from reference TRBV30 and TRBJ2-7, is SQTIHQWPATLVQPVGSPLSLECTVEGTSNPNLYWYRQAAGRGLQLLFYSVGIGQISSEVPQNLSASRPQDRQFILSSKKLLLSDSGFYLCAWRPGQGAYEQYFGPGTRLTVT.